A single sample gave rise to the 13 T cell receptor beta chains below, sequenced in a study of cytomegalovirus exposure and HLA in healthy donors. Clones were sequenced by immunoSEQ multiplex PCR, and TCRdb holds only the in-frame ones, with some missing. The sample shows under 150,000 clones, about 90% of them seen only once. Sample: PBMCs. These receptors originate from a woman under 30 in good health and CMV-seronegative.

The J gene is TRBJ2-5, the V gene TRBV27; the match to TRBD2 covers 10 bases. Germline values: CDR1 MNHEY, CDR2 SMNVEV (reference sequence). V shed 1 base and J 2 bases; nucleotides not matched to a gene: 7. The CDR3 loop spans 17 amino acids. The CDR3 reads CASSLFASGGPQETQYF. CDR3 nucleotide sequence: TGTGCCAGCAGTTTATTTGCTAGCGGGGGCCCGCAAGAGACCCAGTACTTC.

This rearrangement joins TRBV19 to TRBJ2-7, with 9 bases lining up with TRBD2. Germline V gene lookup returns CDR1 LNHDA and CDR2 SQIVND (reference sequence). V lost 1 base to trimming and J lost 3 bases; unmatched junction nucleotides: 4. The CDR3 is 15 amino acids. The CDR3, as DNA: TGTGCCAGTAGTATAGGAGGTAGCGGGAGCTACGAGCAGTACTTC. This sequence encodes CASSIGGSGSYEQYF.

The V call is TRBV5-1, the J call TRBJ2-7; 7 bases match TRBD1. The length of the CDR3 is 14 residues. The J segment lost 5 bases and the V segment lost 4 bases, leaving 9 bases of the junction unmatched. CDR1 is SGHRS, CDR2 YFSETQ, per germline. Written as DNA, the CDR3 is TGCGCCAGCAGCACAGGGGTCCTCGAGGACGAGCAGTACTTC. Amino acid sequence: CASSTGVLEDEQYF.

The V and J genes are TRBV30 and TRBJ1-5; D may be TRBD1 (5 bases). V lost 2 bases and J lost 4, with 9 bases in between. This CDR3 contains 13 residues. Germline lookup yields CDR1 GTSNPN and CDR2 SVGIG (reference sequence). The CDR3, as DNA: TGTGCCTGGAGTAGGGAGGGGAATCAGCCCCAGCATTTT. Protein: CAWSREGNQPQHF.

This clone was observed a single time. The chain is built from TRBV6-4 and TRBJ2-5; D possibly corresponds to TRBD2 (5 bases). The CDR3 runs to 13 residues. V lost 5 bases and J lost 5, with 12 bases in between. Germline CDR1 reads MRHNA; CDR2 reads SNTAGT. The CDR3 loop reads CASSRTSEETQYF. For the CDR3, the DNA is TGTGCCAGCAGTCGTACTAGTGAGGAGACCCAGTACTTC.

The V gene is TRBV19, the J gene TRBJ2-7, with TRBD1 as a possible D gene (7 bases). V was clipped by 5 bases and J by 6 bases, with 20 bases between them. Germline V gives CDR1 LNHDA, CDR2 SQIVND (reference sequence). This CDR3 comprises 15 residues. CDR3 in DNA: TGTGCCAGTAGTGCAGGGGGGACCGCGGGACCCGAGCAGTACTTC. The encoded protein is CASSAGGTAGPEQYF. Based on the CDR3 plus reference TRBV19 and TRBJ2-7, the full variable domain is DGGITQSPKYLFRKEGQNVTLSCEQNLNHDAMYWYRQDPGQGLRLIYYSQIVNDFQKGDIAEGYSVSREKKESFPLTVTSAQKNPTAFYLCASSAGGTAGPEQYFGPGTRLTVT.

This clone showed up just once. This sequence joins TRBV18 and TRBJ2-5, with a possible D match to TRBD1 (5 bases). V was trimmed by 4 bases and J by 0 bases, leaving 9 bases between them. In germline, CDR1 is KGHSH, CDR2 LQKENI. There are 14 residues in the CDR3. The CDR3 bases are TGTGCCAGCTCACTTCAGGGTTACCAAGAGACCCAGTACTTC. Protein product: CASSLQGYQETQYF. Looking up the rest from reference TRBV18 and TRBJ2-5 gives the full variable domain: NAGVMQNPRHLVRRRGQEARLRCSPMKGHSHVYWYRQLPEEGLKFMVYLQKENIIDESGMPKERFSAEFPKEGPSILRIQQVVRGDSAAYFCASSLQGYQETQYFGPGTRLLVL.

The chain employs TRBV2 and TRBJ2-5; 9 bases agree with TRBD2. CDR3 length equals 18 residues. Germline loops: CDR1 SNHLY, CDR2 FYNNEI. J lost 5 bases, V lost 3 bases, and 16 bases had no gene match. The CDR3 bases are TGTGCCAGCAGTGATTCCGGAACAGCGGGAGGACTTCTCGAGACCCAGTACTTC. This codes for CASSDSGTAGGLLETQYF.

This clone was recorded once. The CDR3 nucleotides are TGTGCCAGCAGTGAACTGGGCGGGAATACGCAGTATTTT. Its protein is CASSELGGNTQYF. The chain employs TRBV6-4 and TRBJ2-3; D is possibly TRBD2 (6 bases). The V end was cut by 3 bases, the J end by 7 bases, with 11 bases between. This CDR3 has 13 amino acids. CDR1 and CDR2 (germline): MRHNA, SNTAGT.

This chain connects TRBV5-1 to TRBJ1-1; no clear D gene. V was pared by 0 bases and J by 4 bases, with 19 bases between. CDR3 length: 17 amino acids. Germline lookup yields CDR1 SGHRS and CDR2 YFSETQ. The DNA of the CDR3 is TGCGCCAGCAGCTTGGCCGACACCGCCCCAGAAGCCACTGAAGCTTTCTTT. Its protein product is CASSLADTAPEATEAFF.

The chain carries TRBV18 and TRBJ2-1; D might be TRBD2 (7 bases). The germline V and J ends were trimmed by 2 bases and 7 bases, with 15 bases remaining between them. The CDR3 is made up of 15 amino acids. CDR1 and CDR2 from the germline V gene are KGHSH and LQKENI. This chain's CDR3 is CASSPRTRGANEQFF. The DNA for the CDR3 is TGTGCCAGCTCACCAAGGACTAGGGGGGCGAATGAGCAGTTCTTC. Combining the CDR3 with reference TRBV18 and TRBJ2-1 gives the whole variable domain NAGVMQNPRHLVRRRGQEARLRCSPMKGHSHVYWYRQLPEEGLKFMVYLQKENIIDESGMPKERFSAEFPKEGPSILRIQQVVRGDSAAYFCASSPRTRGANEQFFGPGTRLTVL.

The chain links TRBV28 to TRBJ2-2; TRBD1 agrees at 8 bases. The germline V gene encodes CDR1 MDHEN and CDR2 SYDVKM. There are 14 residues in the CDR3. The ends lost 4 bases at V and 3 bases at J; junction bases unmatched: 1. The CDR3 region has the DNA TGTGCCAGCAGTTCGACAGGGGACACCGGGGAGCTGTTTTTT. Protein: CASSSTGDTGELFF.

This rearrangement joins TRBV5-1 to TRBJ2-3, with 11 bases that match TRBD2. The CDR3 runs 18 residues. CDR1 is SGHRS, CDR2 YFSETQ, per germline. After removal of 0 bases from V and 4 bases from J, the junction contained 10 bases not matched to a gene. The CDR3 DNA follows: TGCGCCAGCAGCTTGGGTGGAGGGTTAGCGGGGGGGCCAGATACGCAGTATTTT. Translated, it gives CASSLGGGLAGGPDTQYF.